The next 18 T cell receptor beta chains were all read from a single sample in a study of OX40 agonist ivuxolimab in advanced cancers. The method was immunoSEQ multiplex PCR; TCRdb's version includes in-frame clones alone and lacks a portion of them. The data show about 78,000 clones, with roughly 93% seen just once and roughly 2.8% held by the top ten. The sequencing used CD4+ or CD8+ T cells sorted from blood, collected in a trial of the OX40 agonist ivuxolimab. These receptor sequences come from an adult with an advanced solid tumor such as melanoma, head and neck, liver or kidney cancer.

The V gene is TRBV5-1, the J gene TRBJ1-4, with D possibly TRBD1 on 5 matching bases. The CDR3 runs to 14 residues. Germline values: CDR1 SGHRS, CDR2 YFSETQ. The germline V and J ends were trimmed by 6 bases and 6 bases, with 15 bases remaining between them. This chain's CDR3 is CASTRGAIDEKLFF. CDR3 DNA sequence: TGCGCCAGCACCCGAGGGGCGATAGATGAAAAACTGTTTTTT.

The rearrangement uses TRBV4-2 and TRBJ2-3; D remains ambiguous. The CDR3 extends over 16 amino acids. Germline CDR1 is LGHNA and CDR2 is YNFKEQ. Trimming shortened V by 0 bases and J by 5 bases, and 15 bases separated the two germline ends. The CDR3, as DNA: TGTGCCAGCAGCCAAGACAAAGGGCGGTACGGAGATACGCAGTATTTT. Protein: CASSQDKGRYGDTQYF.

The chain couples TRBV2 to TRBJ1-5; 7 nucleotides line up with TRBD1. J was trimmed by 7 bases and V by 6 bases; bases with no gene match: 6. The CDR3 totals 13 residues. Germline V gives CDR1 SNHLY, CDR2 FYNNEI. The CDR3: CASRAGQNQPQHF. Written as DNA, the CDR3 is TGTGCCAGCAGAGCGGGACAGAACCAGCCCCAGCATTTT.

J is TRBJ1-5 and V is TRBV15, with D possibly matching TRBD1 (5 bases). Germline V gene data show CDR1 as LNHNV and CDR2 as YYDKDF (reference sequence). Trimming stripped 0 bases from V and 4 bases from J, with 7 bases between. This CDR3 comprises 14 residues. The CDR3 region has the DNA TGTGCCACCAGCAGAGACGGGGGTAATCAGCCCCAGCATTTT. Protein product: CATSRDGGNQPQHF.

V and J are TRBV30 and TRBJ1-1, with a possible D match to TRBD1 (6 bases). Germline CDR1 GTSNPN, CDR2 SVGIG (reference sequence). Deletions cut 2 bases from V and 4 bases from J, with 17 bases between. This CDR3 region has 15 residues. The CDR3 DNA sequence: TGTGCCTGGAGTAAGTACGGAGGGGGATTCACTGAAGCTTTCTTT. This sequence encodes CAWSKYGGGFTEAFF.

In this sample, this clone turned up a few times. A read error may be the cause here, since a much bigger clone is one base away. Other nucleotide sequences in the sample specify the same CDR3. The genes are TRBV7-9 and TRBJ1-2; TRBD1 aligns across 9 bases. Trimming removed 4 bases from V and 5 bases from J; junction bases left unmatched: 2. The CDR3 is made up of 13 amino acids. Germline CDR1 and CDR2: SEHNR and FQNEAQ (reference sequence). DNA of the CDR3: TGTGCCAGCAGCTCAGGACAGGGGTATGGCTACACCTTC. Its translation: CASSSGQGYGYTF.

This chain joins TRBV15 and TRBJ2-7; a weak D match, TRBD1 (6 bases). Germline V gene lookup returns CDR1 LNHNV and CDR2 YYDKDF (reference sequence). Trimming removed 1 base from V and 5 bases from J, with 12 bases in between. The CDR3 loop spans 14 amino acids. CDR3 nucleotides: TGTGCCACCAGCAGAGTAGCCACAGGGAACGAGCAGTACTTC. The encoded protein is CATSRVATGNEQYF.

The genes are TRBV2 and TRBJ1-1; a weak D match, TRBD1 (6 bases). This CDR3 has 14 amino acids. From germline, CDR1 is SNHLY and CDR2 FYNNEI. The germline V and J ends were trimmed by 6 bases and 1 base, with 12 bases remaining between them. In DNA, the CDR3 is TGTGCCAGCAGGCCCGGGACACCGAACACTGAAGCTTTCTTT. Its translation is CASRPGTPNTEAFF.

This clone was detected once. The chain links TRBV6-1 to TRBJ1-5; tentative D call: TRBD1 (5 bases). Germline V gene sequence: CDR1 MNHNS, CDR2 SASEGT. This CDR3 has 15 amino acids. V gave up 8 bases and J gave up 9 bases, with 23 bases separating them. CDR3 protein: CASLRHTNRPWPQHF. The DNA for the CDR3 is TGTGCCAGCCTACGCCATACAAACAGGCCGTGGCCCCAGCATTTT.

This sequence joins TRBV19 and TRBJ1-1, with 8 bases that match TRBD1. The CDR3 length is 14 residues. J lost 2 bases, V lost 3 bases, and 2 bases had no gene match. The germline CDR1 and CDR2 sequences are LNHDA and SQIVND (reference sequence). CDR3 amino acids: CASSIPGGNTEAFF. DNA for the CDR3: TGTGCCAGTAGTATCCCAGGGGGCAACACTGAAGCTTTCTTT.

In nucleotides, the CDR3 is TGTGCCAGCAAGGTGGAAGGGGGCGCCTATGGCTACACCTTC. Its translation is CASKVEGGAYGYTF. V usage is TRBV27 and J usage is TRBJ1-2; 7 bases agree with TRBD1. The CDR3 has 14 amino acids. J was trimmed by 4 bases and V by 7 bases; bases with no gene match: 9. Germline CDR1 and CDR2: MNHEY and SMNVEV (reference sequence).

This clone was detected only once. The CDR3 bases are TGTGCCAGTAAACGATCCCAGCCCGCTAACTATGGCTACACCTTC. This translates into CASKRSQPANYGYTF. The chain recombines TRBV19 with TRBJ1-2; no firm D call. The CDR3 is made up of 15 amino acids. Germline assignment: CDR1 LNHDA and CDR2 SQIVND (reference sequence). Trimming took 7 bases from V and 0 from J, leaving 15 bases between them.

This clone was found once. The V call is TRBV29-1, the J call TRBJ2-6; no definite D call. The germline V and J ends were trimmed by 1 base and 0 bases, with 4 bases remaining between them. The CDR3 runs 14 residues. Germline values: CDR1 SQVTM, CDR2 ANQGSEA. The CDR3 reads CSVEGLSGANVLTF. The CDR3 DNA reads TGCAGCGTTGAAGGTCTCTCTGGGGCCAACGTCCTGACTTTC.

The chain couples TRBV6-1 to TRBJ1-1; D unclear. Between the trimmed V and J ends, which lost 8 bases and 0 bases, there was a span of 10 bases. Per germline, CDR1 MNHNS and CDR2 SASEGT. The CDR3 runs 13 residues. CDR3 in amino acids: CASSLVMNTEAFF. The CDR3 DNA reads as TGTGCCAGCTCTCTGGTGATGAACACTGAAGCTTTCTTT.

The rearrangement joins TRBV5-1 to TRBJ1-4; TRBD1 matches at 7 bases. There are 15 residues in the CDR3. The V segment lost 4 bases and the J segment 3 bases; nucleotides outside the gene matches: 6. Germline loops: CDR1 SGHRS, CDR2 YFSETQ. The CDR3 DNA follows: TGCGCCAGCAGCGACCCGGGACAGTCTAATGAAAAACTGTTTTTT. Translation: CASSDPGQSNEKLFF.

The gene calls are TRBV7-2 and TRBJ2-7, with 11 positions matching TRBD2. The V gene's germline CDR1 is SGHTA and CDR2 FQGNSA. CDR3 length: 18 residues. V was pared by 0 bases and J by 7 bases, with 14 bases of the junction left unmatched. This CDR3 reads CASSLAWDLAGGATEQYF. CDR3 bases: TGTGCCAGCAGCTTAGCGTGGGATTTAGCGGGGGGGGCCACGGAGCAGTACTTC.

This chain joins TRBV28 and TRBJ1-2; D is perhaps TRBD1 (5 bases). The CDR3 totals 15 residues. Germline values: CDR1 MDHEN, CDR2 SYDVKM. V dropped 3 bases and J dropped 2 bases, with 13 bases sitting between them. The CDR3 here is CASSFEGRVNYGYTF. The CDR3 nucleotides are TGTGCCAGCAGTTTCGAGGGCAGGGTAAACTATGGCTACACCTTC.

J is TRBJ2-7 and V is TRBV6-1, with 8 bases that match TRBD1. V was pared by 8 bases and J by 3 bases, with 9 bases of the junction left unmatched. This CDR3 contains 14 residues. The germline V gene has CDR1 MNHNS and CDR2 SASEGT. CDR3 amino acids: CASSTGTGFYEQYF. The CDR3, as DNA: TGTGCCAGCTCAACCGGGACAGGCTTCTACGAGCAGTACTTC.